Included here is one TCR beta chain sequence, with context. It has no known antigen specificity. No base qualities exist here, and no much larger clone lies one base off it. The sample belongs to a study of control samples from healthy donors and cancer patients (dated by TCRdb to 2019 to 2021). V loses 2 bases, J loses 4 bases, and the germline ends lie 6 bases apart. CDR1 and CDR2, looked up from the germline V gene, are LGHNA and YSLEER. Measured from the cysteine to the phenylalanine, the CDR3 is 12 residues long. Just the 36-base CDR3 DNA is kept, in frame starting at base 1. Libraries were built with the immunoSEQ multiplex PCR assay. Here the immuneACCESS table is served through TCRdb, limited to in-frame sequences with V and J called. Missing clones are a known gap in these copies; in checked studies unresolved V genes cover under half, and the rest lacks a known reason. The sample table records about 180,000 clones; around 94% of these occur just once. Together, the top ten hold over 1.1% of the sample.

The specimen was blood. Recombination connected TRBV4-3 to TRBJ2-7, with no confidently assigned D gene. This TCR derives from a young man in good health. The DNA sequence follows: TGCGCCAGCAGCCAATGGGGATACGAGCAGTACTTC. Its amino acids are CASSQWGYEQYF.